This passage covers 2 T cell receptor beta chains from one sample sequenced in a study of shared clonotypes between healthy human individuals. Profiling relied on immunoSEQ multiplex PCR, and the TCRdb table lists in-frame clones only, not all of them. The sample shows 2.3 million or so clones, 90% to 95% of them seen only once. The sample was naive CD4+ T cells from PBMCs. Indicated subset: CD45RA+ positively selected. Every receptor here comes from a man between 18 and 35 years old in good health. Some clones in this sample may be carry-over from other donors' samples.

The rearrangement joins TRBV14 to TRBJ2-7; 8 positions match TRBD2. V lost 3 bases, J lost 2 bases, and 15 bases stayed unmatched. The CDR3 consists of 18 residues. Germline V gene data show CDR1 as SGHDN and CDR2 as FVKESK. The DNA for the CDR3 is TGTGCCAGCAGCCATCGCTCACTCGGACTAGCACACCCCTACGAGCAGTACTTC. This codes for CASSHRSLGLAHPYEQYF.

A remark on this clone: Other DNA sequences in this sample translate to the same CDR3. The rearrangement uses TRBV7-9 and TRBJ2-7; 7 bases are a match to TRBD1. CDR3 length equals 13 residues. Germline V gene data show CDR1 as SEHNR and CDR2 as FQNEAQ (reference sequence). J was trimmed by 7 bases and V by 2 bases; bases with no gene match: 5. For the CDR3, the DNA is TGTGCCAGCAGCTTACAGGGGGTGGGTGAGCAGTACTTC. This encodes CASSLQGVGEQYF.